One T cell receptor (beta chain) is described in this entry. The antigen remains unidentified. This specimen comes from a study of shared clonotypes between healthy human individuals. In the study overall: CD4 naive and CD4 memory each took three plates per donor, while CD8 naive took two and CD8 memory one. Study results and limitations: Between a handful of donors, naive CD4 clonotypes were shared at a level of about 5%. How much donors shared clonotypes was expected to be affected by sequencing depth.

This CDR3 is 14 amino acids long. Germline V gives CDR1 SGHVS, CDR2 FNYEAQ. With 5 bases removed from V and 2 bases from J, the gap between germline ends came to 12 bases. CD8 cells classed as naive were CD45RO-negative and positively selected for CCR7, excluding terminally differentiated effector memory CD45RA+ cells. In the original analysis: Sequence data from immunoSEQ were junction-only and lacked quality scores; consequently, filtering differed. Assay used: immunoSEQ multiplex PCR; TCRdb lists only in-frame clones, some missing. The V and J calls and clone size were taken over from that table, and D and trimming were inferred from the DNA. The sample has hundreds of thousands of clones, 85% to 95% seen once; the top ten hold under 30%.

Sequencing was carried out using naive CD8+ T cells sorted from blood. The chain employs TRBV7-6 and TRBJ2-5; possible D gene TRBD2, 6 bases. This receptor was identified in a young man in good health. The CDR3 loop reads CASSPWDSQETQYF. The CDR3, as DNA: TGTGCCAGCAGCCCGTGGGACTCACAAGAGACCCAGTACTTC.